These 28 T cell receptor beta chains share one sample of origin, sequenced in a study of blood T cell repertoires in COVID-19 (dated by TCRdb to about 2020). Preparation of the library involved the immunoSEQ multiplex PCR assay. TCRdb mirrors the immuneACCESS table, restricted to in-frame sequences. Some clones are absent from its copies; in checked studies, under half trace to an unresolved V gene, and the reason for the others is unknown. For this sample the table gives 150,000 to 200,000 clones, of which about 82% were detected only once. Under 5.5% of the sample is held by the ten biggest clonotypes. The source material was peripheral blood. Receptor source: a woman younger than 45 with acute or convalescent COVID-19.

The V call is TRBV7-9, the J call TRBJ2-3; D may be TRBD2 (5 bases). V dropped 5 bases and J dropped 5 bases, with 17 bases sitting between them. Per the germline V gene, CDR1 is SEHNR and CDR2 is FQNEAQ (reference sequence). This CDR3 spans 15 amino acids. The CDR3 reads CASSQRERGRDTQYF. The CDR3 DNA reads as TGTGCCAGCAGCCAAAGGGAGAGAGGGCGAGATACGCAGTATTTT.

The gene calls are TRBV18 and TRBJ1-4, with 8 bases aligning to TRBD1. Germline V gene data show CDR1 as KGHSH and CDR2 as LQKENI. The CDR3 totals 14 residues. Unmatched junction bases numbered 8, after V lost 3 bases and J lost 11 bases. The CDR3 bases are TGTGCCAGCTCACCTGGACAGGGCCTGGGGAAACTGTTTTTT. This sequence encodes CASSPGQGLGKLFF.

This clone showed up just once. The rearrangement links TRBV6-2 or TRBV6-3 to TRBJ1-4, with TRBD1 as a possible D gene (5 bases). V shed 7 bases and J shed 0 bases, with 12 bases lying between them. The CDR3 contains 15 residues. The V gene's germline CDR1 is MNHEY and CDR2 SVGEGT. CDR3 sequence: CASNPDTSTNEKLFF. The DNA for the CDR3 is TGTGCCAGCAACCCGGACACATCAACTAATGAAAAACTGTTTTTT.

The J gene is TRBJ1-4, the V gene TRBV6-6; D perhaps matches TRBD1 (5 bases). Trimming took off 7 bases at V and 8 bases at J, with 11 bases between the two ends. Germline V gene data show CDR1 as MNHNY and CDR2 as SVGAGI (reference sequence). This CDR3 is 12 amino acids long. CDR3: CASNFGGEKLFF. The CDR3 DNA reads as TGTGCCAGCAACTTTGGGGGGGAAAAACTGTTTTTT.

The chain employs TRBV9 and TRBJ2-3, with 11 bases matching TRBD2. Per germline, CDR1 SGDLS and CDR2 YYNGEE. Germline trimming cut 3 bases from V and 3 bases from J; bases unmatched to any gene: 12. The CDR3 has 18 residues. As DNA, the CDR3 is TGTGCCAGCAGCGGTTCTAGCGGGAGGCCTACGGGGACAGATACGCAGTATTTT. Encoded protein: CASSGSSGRPTGTDTQYF.

This chain joins TRBV4-2 and TRBJ2-5, with TRBD2 identical over 7 bases. V was pared by 0 bases and J by 2 bases, with 3 bases of the junction left unmatched. CDR1 and CDR2 (germline): LGHNA, YNFKEQ. The CDR3 runs to 15 residues. This CDR3 reads CASSQDLGGQETQYF. CDR3 DNA: TGTGCCAGCAGCCAAGATCTGGGAGGGCAAGAGACCCAGTACTTC.

This sequence joins TRBV2 and TRBJ1-5; no clear D. The germline CDR1 and CDR2 sequences are SNHLY and FYNNEI. V lost 1 base, J lost 4 bases, and 8 bases lay in between. This CDR3 comprises 14 residues. CDR3 sequence (DNA): TGTGCCAGCAGTGAAGACAGCAAGAATCAGCCCCAGCATTTT. Encoded protein: CASSEDSKNQPQHF.

V and J are TRBV12-3 or TRBV12-4 and TRBJ1-1, with D possibly TRBD1 on 6 matching bases. V dropped 5 bases and J dropped 5 bases, with 12 bases sitting between them. CDR3 length: 13 residues. The CDR3 sequence is CASSPQGGTEAFF. CDR3 bases: TGTGCCAGCAGTCCACAGGGCGGTACTGAAGCTTTCTTT.

The J gene is TRBJ1-5, the V gene TRBV19; possibly TRBD1 for D (6 bases). The germline V and J ends were trimmed by 4 bases and 3 bases, with 10 bases remaining between them. CDR1 LNHDA and CDR2 SQIVND come from the germline V gene (reference sequence). The CDR3 extends over 14 amino acids. Written as DNA, the CDR3 is TGTGCCAGTAGTACAGGACAGCACAATCAGCCCCAGCATTTT. Its translation is CASSTGQHNQPQHF.

The V call is TRBV11-1, the J call TRBJ1-6, with 7 positions matching TRBD1. CDR3 length: 14 residues. Germline V gene sequence: CDR1 SGHAT, CDR2 FQDESV (reference sequence). J gave up 7 bases and V 2 bases, and 2 bases lay outside the gene matches. The CDR3 reads CASSLYRGNSPLHF. Here the CDR3 DNA reads TGTGCCAGCAGCTTATACAGGGGAAATTCACCCCTCCACTTT. Looking up the rest from reference TRBV11-1 and TRBJ1-6 gives the full variable domain: EAEVAQSPRYKITEKSQAVAFWCDPISGHATLYWYRQILGQGPELLVQFQDESVVDDSQLPKDRFSAERLKGVDSTLKIQPAELGDSAMYLCASSLYRGNSPLHFGNGTRLTVT.

This clone was seen only a few times. The chain uses TRBV30 and TRBJ2-1; 11 nucleotides align to TRBD2. Germline CDR1 reads GTSNPN; CDR2 reads SVGIG (reference sequence). The CDR3 totals 15 residues. The V and J ends lost 1 base and 4 bases, in that order; junction bases with no gene match: 3. CDR3 nucleotides: TGTGCCTGGAGTGGAGGGACTAGCGGTTACAATGAGCAGTTCTTC. Amino acids: CAWSGGTSGYNEQFF.

This chain connects TRBV10-1 to TRBJ1-6; the match to TRBD1 covers 12 bases. Germline CDR1 is WNHNN and CDR2 is SYGVQD (reference sequence). V shed 9 bases, J shed 1 base, and the junction held 1 base outside the gene matches. The CDR3 runs to 15 residues. The CDR3 loop is CARGQGASYNSPLHF. The CDR3 nucleotides are TGCGCCAGGGGACAGGGGGCTTCCTATAATTCACCCCTCCACTTT.

The chain links TRBV9 to TRBJ2-7; no reliable D call. V was pared by 0 bases and J by 0 bases, with 13 bases between. CDR1 SGDLS and CDR2 YYNGEE come from the germline V gene. CDR3 length: 16 amino acids. This chain's CDR3 is CASSVAAAGASYEQYF. The CDR3, as DNA: TGTGCCAGCAGCGTAGCCGCCGCCGGTGCCTCCTACGAGCAGTACTTC. The whole variable domain, filled in from reference TRBV9 and TRBJ2-7, reads DSGVTQTPKHLITATGQRVTLRCSPRSGDLSVYWYQQSLDQGLQFLIQYYNGEERAKGNILERFSAQQFPDLHSELNLSSLELGDSALYFCASSVAAAGASYEQYFGPGTRLTVT.

The chain uses TRBV6-6 and TRBJ2-7; D may be TRBD1 (7 bases). CDR3 length: 16 amino acids. V lost 2 bases and J lost 0, with 14 bases in between. Per germline, CDR1 MNHNY and CDR2 SVGAGI (reference sequence). The chain's CDR3 is CASSYPAGGSSYEQYF. The CDR3 nucleotides are TGTGCCAGCAGTTACCCCGCAGGGGGGAGCTCCTACGAGCAGTACTTC.

This chain uses TRBV28 with TRBJ1-2; D is unclear. Germline loops: CDR1 MDHEN, CDR2 SYDVKM. CDR3 length: 14 amino acids. Trimming removed 7 bases from V and 5 bases from J, with 17 bases in between. The CDR3 coding sequence is TGTGCCAGCACCACTCACACAGCCCTTTATGGCTACACCTTC. Translating gives CASTTHTALYGYTF.

The chain has TRBV5-5 and TRBJ1-1; the D is unclear. The CDR3 has 12 residues. Looked up from germline, CDR1 is SGHKS and CDR2 is YYEKEE (reference sequence). V lost 0 bases and J lost 6, with 6 bases in between. The chain's CDR3 is CASSLAEAEAFF. The CDR3 DNA sequence: TGTGCCAGCAGCTTGGCCGAGGCTGAAGCTTTCTTT.

The chain recombines TRBV28 with TRBJ2-7; D is undetermined. The CDR3 has 11 residues. Deletions cut 8 bases from V and 2 bases from J, with 7 bases between. Germline CDR1 reads MDHEN; CDR2 reads SYDVKM. CDR3 in DNA: TGTGCCAGCGGGCAGACCTACGAGCAGTACTTC. This sequence encodes CASGQTYEQYF.

The chain links TRBV29-1 to TRBJ1-2, with D tentatively TRBD1 (5 bases). Germline CDR1 is SQVTM and CDR2 is ANQGSEA. The V gene lost 6 bases and the J gene lost 3 bases, with 17 bases spanning the gap. The CDR3 consists of 14 residues. The CDR3 sequence: CSVQPRGRHYGYTF. The CDR3 DNA is TGCAGCGTCCAACCCCGGGGGAGGCACTATGGCTACACCTTC.

This sequence joins TRBV6-1 and TRBJ1-2, with no clear D. Germline-derived CDR1 and CDR2 are MNHNS and SASEGT. The CDR3 is 13 amino acids. The V end was cut by 2 bases, the J end by 8 bases, with 12 bases between. The CDR3 DNA is TGTGCCAGCAGTGAACGGCAGGCGGGAGGCTACACCTTC. As protein: CASSERQAGGYTF.

The rearrangement links TRBV5-5 to TRBJ1-6; perhaps TRBD1 as D (6 bases). The CDR3 is 14 amino acids. Trimming took off 4 bases at V and 8 bases at J, with 13 bases between the two ends. The germline CDR1 and CDR2 sequences are SGHKS and YYEKEE (reference sequence). CDR3 loop: CASSAQGSYSPLHF. The CDR3 region has the DNA TGTGCCAGCAGCGCACAGGGCTCATATTCACCCCTCCACTTT.

The chain links TRBV5-6 to TRBJ1-1; no definite D call. CDR3 length: 14 residues. Germline V gene data show CDR1 as SGHDT and CDR2 as YYEEEE. V lost 1 base to trimming and J lost 6 bases, with 13 bases between them. CDR3 DNA: TGTGCCAGCAGCTTGTCTAGCGGGGTAGCTGAAGCTTTCTTT. Translating gives CASSLSSGVAEAFF.

This clone was detected only a few times. The chain employs TRBV7-9 and TRBJ2-3, with a possible D match to TRBD2 (5 bases). The CDR3 consists of 13 residues. V dropped 5 bases and J dropped 7 bases, with 13 bases sitting between them. CDR1 SEHNR and CDR2 FQNEAQ come from the germline V gene (reference sequence). CDR3 in DNA: TGTGCCAGCAGCCCTGGTACGGGAAATACGCAGTATTTT. This codes for CASSPGTGNTQYF.

The chain has TRBV18 and TRBJ1-1; maybe TRBD1 (6 bases). The germline V gene has CDR1 KGHSH and CDR2 LQKENI. Trimming removed 6 bases at V and 4 bases at J, with 9 bases between. The CDR3 length is 12 residues. CDR3 DNA sequence: TGTGCCAGCTCGGAAGGGGGCACTGAAGCTTTCTTT. Protein sequence: CASSEGGTEAFF.

The chain combines TRBV5-5 with TRBJ2-3; weak D call: TRBD2 (5 bases). Germline values: CDR1 SGHKS, CDR2 YYEKEE (reference sequence). This CDR3 is 17 amino acids long. Trimming removed 0 bases at V and 1 base at J, with 15 bases between. For the CDR3, the DNA is TGTGCCAGCAGCTTGGGACGGTCTTGGGGAGGCACAGATACGCAGTATTTT. Translated, it gives CASSLGRSWGGTDTQYF.

The gene calls are TRBV12-3 or TRBV12-4 and TRBJ2-3; D remains unclear. The CDR3 is made up of 13 amino acids. V lost 3 bases and J lost 4, with 8 bases in between. CDR3: CASSFYIADTQYF. CDR3 coding DNA: TGTGCCAGCAGTTTTTATATCGCAGATACGCAGTATTTT.

This chain joins TRBV7-2 and TRBJ1-1; the match to TRBD1 covers 7 bases. Per germline, CDR1 SGHTA and CDR2 FQGNSA. The CDR3 spans 15 residues. Trimming took 4 bases from V and 4 from J; bases not matched to a gene: 9. This CDR3 reads CASSSSRGKSTEAFF. The CDR3 nucleotides read TGTGCCAGCAGCTCGTCCAGGGGGAAAAGCACTGAAGCTTTCTTT.

J is TRBJ1-1 and V is TRBV25-1; 8 nucleotides align to TRBD1. Losses at the gene ends were 3 bases for V and 1 base for J; bases not matched to a gene: 1. Germline V gene lookup returns CDR1 MGHDK and CDR2 SYGVNS. CDR3 length equals 14 residues. This CDR3 is CASSEGTGNTEAFF. CDR3 in DNA: TGTGCCAGCAGTGAGGGGACAGGGAACACTGAAGCTTTCTTT.

This clone was counted a few times. The chain joins TRBV15 to TRBJ1-6; D possibly corresponds to TRBD1 (5 bases). CDR3 length: 14 residues. Germline V gene sequence: CDR1 LNHNV, CDR2 YYDKDF (reference sequence). V was shortened by 6 bases and J by 9 bases, with 15 bases between the two germline ends. The CDR3: CATRDRQGGSPLHF. Here the CDR3 DNA reads TGTGCCACCAGAGATCGGCAGGGTGGTTCACCCCTCCACTTT.